Included here is one T cell receptor beta chain sequence, with context. No antigen is known for it. The record has no base qualities; no much larger clone is one base away. The immunoSEQ Assay, a bias-controlled multiplex PCR, was used to amplify TCRbeta CDR3 regions from genomic DNA. Per the original workflow: Nucleated cell counts per sample were estimated from amplification of reference gene primers within the assay. To quantify the absolute abundance of each unique TCRbeta CDR3 rearrangement, sequence reads were collapsed and filtered. For each sample, productive Simpson clonality was calculated as the square root of Simpson's diversity index over productive rearrangements. The table was pulled from immuneACCESS by TCRdb, which kept in-frame rearrangements only. Such tables lose some clones; where checked, under half of the loss comes from unresolved V genes, and the rest has no known cause. That table supplies the V and J calls and clone size; D and trimming were determined from the DNA. The sample data list around 390,000 clones, and around nine tenths of these were observed just once. The top ten clones comprise roughly 10% of the sample.

This specimen comes from a study of blood T cell repertoires in COVID-19 (dated by TCRdb to the early 2020s). About the investigation overall: The collaborator samples originated in the United States, Italy and Spain and spanned the acute and convalescent phases of COVID-19. The samples were drawn from two sources: the first 160 participants of the ongoing ImmuneRACE study, and over 950 subjects contributed by 6 global collaborators. Sample metadata almost always included a de-identified subject ID, COVID-19 status, age in years and sex. A freely available public database, intended as a resource for researchers studying the immune response to SARS-CoV-2, is where the repertoires were released. The prospective study material was composed of cDNA or gDNA derived from T cells, B-cell-depleted T cells, or PBMCs. Subjects who had been exposed to COVID-19, were actively infected with it, or had recovered from it provided the deeply sampled blood TCRbeta repertoires that made up the dataset. Where available, HLA class I and class II types were taken from metadata supplied by the sample provider and were not determined by assay-based typing.

Participants in the prospective study were aged roughly 18 to 100 years, lived in some 24 United States geographic areas, and enrolled through a virtual design. To assign participants to cohorts, the prospective study relied on clinical history that participants themselves reported in a screening survey and a study questionnaire. ImmuneRACE Cohort 3 recovered participants were defined by two consecutive negative NP/OP PCR tests, healthcare professional clearance, or symptom resolution. In the prospective study, whole blood, serum and a nasopharyngeal or oropharyngeal swab were collected from each participant by mobile phlebotomists. Additional blood draws and questionnaires over a 2-month period could optionally be provided by prospective study participants. Before DNA extraction, blood samples from the prospective study were shipped at room temperature or frozen. Overall study results and their limits: The quantity of clinical and demographic metadata differed by source and by participant and was supplied without curation.

The cysteine opens and the phenylalanine closes a CDR3 of 14 amino acids. The DNA shown is the 42-base CDR3, in frame from base 1. V and J are truncated by 4 bases and 5 bases respectively, leaving an intervening sequence of 12 bases. CDR1 LNHDA and CDR2 SQIVND were looked up in the germline V gene (reference sequence). Recombination linked TRBV19 to TRBJ1-5, and perhaps TRBD1 as D gene, on 5 matching bases. Material: PBMCs or T cells enriched from blood (not recorded which). This receptor was obtained from a woman aged 50 to 65 who had recovered from COVID-19. The nucleotides are TGTGCCAGTAGTACCCCGCGGGGCGATCAGCCCCAGCATTTT. The resulting protein is CASSTPRGDQPQHF.